The TCR beta chain under discussion was sequenced for a study of patients and donors after allogeneic stem cell transplantation. TCRdb called the RT-PCR reads again in MiXCR, with one record for every CDR3 protein. The table shows roughly 880,000 distinct CDR3 sequences, with roughly 18% occurring only once. The length of the CDR3 is 14 residues. CDR1 is SGHRS and CDR2 is YFSETQ in the germline V gene. Trimming pared 3 bases from V and 3 bases from J, leaving 12 bases between. The chain joins TRBV5-1 to TRBJ2-5, with no clear D. Source material: blood, either unsorted or a sorted T cell fraction (not recorded which). The clonotype comes from a human donor who was either an allogeneic HSCT recipient or a stem cell or donor lymphocyte infusion donor (not recorded which). It is not recorded whose cells these are; they may come from a transplant donor. The CDR3 here is CASSSTSKEETQYF. The CDR3 coding sequence is TGCGCCAGCAGCTCCACGAGTAAGGAAGAGACCCAGTACTTC. Supplemented by reference TRBV5-1 and TRBJ2-5, the full variable domain reads KAGVTQTPRYLIKTRGQQVTLSCSPISGHRSVSWYQQTPGQGLQFLFEYFSETQRNKGNFPGRFSGRQFSNSRSEMNVSTLELGDSALYLCASSSTSKEETQYFGPGTRLLVL.